This T cell receptor beta chain was identified in a study of OX40 agonist ivuxolimab in advanced cancers. Germline CDR1 SEHNR, CDR2 FQNEAQ (reference sequence). CDR3 length: 15 amino acids. Trimming cost V 5 bases and J 2 bases, with 15 bases left between them. Sequencing used immunoSEQ multiplex PCR; TCRdb keeps in-frame clones, though not all of them. This table has more than 55,000 clones, roughly four fifths appearing once. Only one count was recorded for this clone. This chain joins TRBV7-9 and TRBJ1-2; tentative D call: TRBD1 (5 bases). This clonotype originated in an adult with an advanced solid tumor such as melanoma, head and neck, liver or kidney cancer. Sequenced material: CD4+ or CD8+ T cells sorted from blood, taken in a trial of the OX40 agonist ivuxolimab. The CDR3 protein is CASSLRQRGNYGYTF. For the CDR3, the DNA is TGTGCCAGCAGCCTAAGACAGCGCGGCAACTATGGCTACACCTTC.